This TCR beta chain was identified in a study of cytomegalovirus exposure and HLA in healthy donors. The method was immunoSEQ multiplex PCR; TCRdb's version includes in-frame clones alone and lacks a portion of them. This sample yields about 49,000 clones, of which almost 95% are seen a single time; under 1.5% belongs to the top ten. The V gene lost 1 base and the J gene lost 1 base, with 8 bases spanning the gap. There are 14 residues in the CDR3. The V gene's germline CDR1 is SGHRS and CDR2 YFSETQ. The genes are TRBV5-1 and TRBJ2-5; D is perhaps TRBD1 (6 bases). The receptor's source is a young man in good health and CMV-seronegative. Sequenced sample: PBMCs. The CDR3 DNA sequence: TGCGCCAGCAGCTTGACAGGGACCCAAGAGACCCAGTACTTC. Its protein is CASSLTGTQETQYF. The complete variable domain, with remaining parts taken from reference TRBV5-1 and TRBJ2-5, reads KAGVTQTPRYLIKTRGQQVTLSCSPISGHRSVSWYQQTPGQGLQFLFEYFSETQRNKGNFPGRFSGRQFSNSRSEMNVSTLELGDSALYLCASSLTGTQETQYFGPGTRLLVL.